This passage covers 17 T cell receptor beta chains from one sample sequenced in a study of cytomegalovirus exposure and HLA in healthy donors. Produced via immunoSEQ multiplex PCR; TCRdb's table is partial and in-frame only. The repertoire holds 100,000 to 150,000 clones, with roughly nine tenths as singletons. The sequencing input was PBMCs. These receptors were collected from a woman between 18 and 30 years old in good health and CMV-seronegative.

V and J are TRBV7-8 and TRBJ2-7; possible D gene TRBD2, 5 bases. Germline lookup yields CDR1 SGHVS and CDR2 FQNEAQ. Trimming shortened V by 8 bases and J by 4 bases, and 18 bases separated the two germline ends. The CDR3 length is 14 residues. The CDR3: CASAPGWGEYEQYV. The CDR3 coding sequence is TGTGCCAGCGCCCCGGGGTGGGGAGAATACGAGCAGTACGTC.

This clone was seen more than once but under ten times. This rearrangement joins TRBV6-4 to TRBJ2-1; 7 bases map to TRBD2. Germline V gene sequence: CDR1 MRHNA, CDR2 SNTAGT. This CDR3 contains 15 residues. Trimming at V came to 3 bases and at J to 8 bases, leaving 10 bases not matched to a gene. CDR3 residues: CASSEGLGGSDEQFF. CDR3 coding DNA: TGTGCCAGCAGTGAAGGGTTGGGCGGGAGTGATGAGCAGTTCTTC.

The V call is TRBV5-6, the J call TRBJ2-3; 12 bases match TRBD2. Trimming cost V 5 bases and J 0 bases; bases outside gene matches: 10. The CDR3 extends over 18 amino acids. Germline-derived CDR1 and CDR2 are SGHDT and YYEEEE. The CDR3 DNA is TGTGCCAGCAGTAGACCGGGACTAGCGGGCTCTAGCACAGATACGCAGTATTTT. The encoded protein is CASSRPGLAGSSTDTQYF.

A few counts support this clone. CDR3 protein: CASSWLEQYF. CDR3 bases: TGTGCCAGCAGCTGGCTCGAGCAGTACTTC. J is TRBJ2-7 and V is TRBV27; D is undetermined. This CDR3 has 10 amino acids. Germline V lookup: CDR1 MNHEY, CDR2 SMNVEV (reference sequence). Trimming removed 6 bases at V and 6 bases at J, with 6 bases between.

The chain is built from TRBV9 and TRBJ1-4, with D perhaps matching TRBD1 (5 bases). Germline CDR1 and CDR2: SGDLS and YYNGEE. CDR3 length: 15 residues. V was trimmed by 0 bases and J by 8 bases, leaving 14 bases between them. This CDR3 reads CASSVGIQVEEKLFF. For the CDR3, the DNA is TGTGCCAGCAGCGTAGGGATACAGGTTGAGGAAAAACTGTTTTTT. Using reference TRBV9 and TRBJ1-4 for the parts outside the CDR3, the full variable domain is DSGVTQTPKHLITATGQRVTLRCSPRSGDLSVYWYQQSLDQGLQFLIQYYNGEERAKGNILERFSAQQFPDLHSELNLSSLELGDSALYFCASSVGIQVEEKLFFGSGTQLSVL.

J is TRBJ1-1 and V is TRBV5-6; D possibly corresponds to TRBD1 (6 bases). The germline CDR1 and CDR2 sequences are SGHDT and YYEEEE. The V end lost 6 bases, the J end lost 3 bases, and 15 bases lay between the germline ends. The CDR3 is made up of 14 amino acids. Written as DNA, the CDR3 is TGTGCCAGCATCTACCAGGGGAGAGACACTGAAGCTTTCTTT. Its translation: CASIYQGRDTEAFF.

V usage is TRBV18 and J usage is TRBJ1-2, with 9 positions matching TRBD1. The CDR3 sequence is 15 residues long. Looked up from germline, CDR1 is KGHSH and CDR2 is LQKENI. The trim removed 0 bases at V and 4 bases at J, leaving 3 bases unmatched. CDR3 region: CASSPPGQGSYGYTF. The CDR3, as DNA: TGTGCCAGCTCACCACCTGGACAGGGGAGCTATGGCTACACCTTC. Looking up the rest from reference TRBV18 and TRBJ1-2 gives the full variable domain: NAGVMQNPRHLVRRRGQEARLRCSPMKGHSHVYWYRQLPEEGLKFMVYLQKENIIDESGMPKERFSAEFPKEGPSILRIQQVVRGDSAAYFCASSPPGQGSYGYTFGSGTRLTVV.

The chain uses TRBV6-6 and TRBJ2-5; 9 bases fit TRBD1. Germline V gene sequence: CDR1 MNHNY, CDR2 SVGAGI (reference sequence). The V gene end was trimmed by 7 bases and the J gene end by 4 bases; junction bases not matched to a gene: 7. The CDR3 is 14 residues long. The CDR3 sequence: CASTLNRGLETQYF. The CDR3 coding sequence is TGTGCCAGCACCCTTAACAGGGGGCTAGAGACCCAGTACTTC.

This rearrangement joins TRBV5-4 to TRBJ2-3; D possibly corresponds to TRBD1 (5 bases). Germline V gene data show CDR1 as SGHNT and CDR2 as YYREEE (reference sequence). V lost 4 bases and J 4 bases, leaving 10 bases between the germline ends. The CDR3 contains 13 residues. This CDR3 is CASSVEGADTQYF. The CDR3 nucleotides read TGTGCCAGCAGCGTAGAAGGGGCAGATACGCAGTATTTT.

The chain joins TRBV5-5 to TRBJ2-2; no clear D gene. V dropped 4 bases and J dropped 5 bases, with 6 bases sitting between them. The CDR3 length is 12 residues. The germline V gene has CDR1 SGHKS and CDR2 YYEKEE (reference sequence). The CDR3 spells CASSPPTGELFF. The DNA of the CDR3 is TGTGCCAGCAGCCCCCCAACCGGGGAGCTGTTTTTT. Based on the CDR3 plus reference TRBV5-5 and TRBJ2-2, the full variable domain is DAGVTQSPTHLIKTRGQQVTLRCSPISGHKSVSWYQQVLGQGPQFIFQYYEKEERGRGNFPDRFSARQFPNYSSELNVNALLLGDSALYLCASSPPTGELFFGEGSRLTVL.

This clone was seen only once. This chain's CDR3 is CASSVDPGADTDTQYF. The CDR3 bases are TGTGCCAGCAGCGTAGACCCAGGGGCCGACACAGATACGCAGTATTTT. This chain links TRBV9 with TRBJ2-3; perhaps TRBD1 as D (6 bases). The CDR3 is made up of 16 amino acids. CDR1 is SGDLS, CDR2 YYNGEE, per germline. V lost 0 bases and J lost 2, with 13 bases in between.

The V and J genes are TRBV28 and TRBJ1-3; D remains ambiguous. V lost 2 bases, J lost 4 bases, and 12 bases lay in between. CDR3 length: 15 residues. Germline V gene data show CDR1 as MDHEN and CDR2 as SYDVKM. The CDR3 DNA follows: TGTGCCAGCAGTTTACTGCTGTCAGTCGGAAACACCATATATTTT. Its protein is CASSLLLSVGNTIYF.

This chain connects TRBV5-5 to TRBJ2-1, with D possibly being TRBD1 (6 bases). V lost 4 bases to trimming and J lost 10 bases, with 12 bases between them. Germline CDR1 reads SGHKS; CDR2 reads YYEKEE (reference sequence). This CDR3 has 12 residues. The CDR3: CASSHRTGEQFF. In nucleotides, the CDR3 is TGTGCCAGCAGCCACCGAACAGGGGAGCAGTTCTTC.

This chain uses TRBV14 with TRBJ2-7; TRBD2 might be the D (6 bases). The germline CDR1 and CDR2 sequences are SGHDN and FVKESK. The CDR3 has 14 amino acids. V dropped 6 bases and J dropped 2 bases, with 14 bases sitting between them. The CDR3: CASRQTGVPYEQYF. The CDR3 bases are TGTGCCAGCAGACAAACGGGAGTGCCCTACGAGCAGTACTTC.

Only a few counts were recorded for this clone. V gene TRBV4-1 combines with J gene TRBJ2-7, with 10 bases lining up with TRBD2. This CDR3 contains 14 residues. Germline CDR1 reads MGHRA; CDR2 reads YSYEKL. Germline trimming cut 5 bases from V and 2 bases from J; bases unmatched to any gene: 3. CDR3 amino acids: CASSFLAGAYEQYV. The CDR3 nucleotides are TGCGCCAGCAGCTTCCTAGCGGGGGCCTACGAGCAGTACGTC.

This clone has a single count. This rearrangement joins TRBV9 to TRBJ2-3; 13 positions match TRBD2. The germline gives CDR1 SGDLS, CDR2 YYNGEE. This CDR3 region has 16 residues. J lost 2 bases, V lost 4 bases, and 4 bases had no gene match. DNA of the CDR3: TGTGCCAGCAGCACCGGACTAGCGGGAGACACAGATACGCAGTATTTT. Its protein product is CASSTGLAGDTDTQYF.

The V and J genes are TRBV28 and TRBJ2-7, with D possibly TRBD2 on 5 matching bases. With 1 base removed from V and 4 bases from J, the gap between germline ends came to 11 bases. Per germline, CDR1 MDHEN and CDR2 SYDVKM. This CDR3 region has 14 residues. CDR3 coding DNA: TGTGCCAGCAGTTTATCGGGATCACCGTACGAGCAGTACTTC. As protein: CASSLSGSPYEQYF.